These T cell receptor beta chains were read from a single sample in a study of T cell repertoires in cytomegalovirus infection. TCRdb reanalysed the reads using MiXCR and keeps one entry per CDR3 protein. The table shows 150,000 to 200,000 distinct CDR3 sequences, with 28% occurring only once. The sequencing sample was made of PBMCs. These receptors were obtained from a human donor in good health (CMV status not recorded). Some clones in this sample may be carry-over from other donors' samples. The CDR3 runs from the conserved cysteine through the conserved F or W. The D gene is left open where the match is weak. A row's size may be missing; if present it is once, few, many or a size class.

>-|TRBV7-2|TRBJ2-7|many
TGTGCCAGCAGCTCCGCGGGACAGCCTACCTACGAGCAGTACTTC
CASSSAGQPTYEQYF
>TRBD1|TRBV6-2/TRBV6-3|TRBJ1-6|-
TGTGCCAGCCGAAGGGGACAGGGAGTTTCACCCCTCCACTTT
CASRRGQGVSPLHF
>TRBD1|TRBV29-1|TRBJ2-7|-
TGCAGCTACTACTCTGGACAGGCCCCTGGCGAGCAGTACTTC
CSYYSGQAPGEQYF
>-|TRBV29-1|TRBJ1-1|-
TGCAGCGGTGCAAACCGGGGGCTGGTGAACACTGAAGCTTTCTTT
CSGANRGLVNTEAFF
>-|TRBV27|TRBJ1-4|-
TGTGCCAGCAGTTTATCAAGGGAGGGAGAGAAGGAAAAACTGTTTTTT
CASSLSREGEKEKLFF
>TRBD1|TRBV2|TRBJ1-2|-
TGTGCCAGCAGTGAAACAGGGGGGCCTGGCTACACCTTC
CASSETGGPGYTF
>TRBD1|TRBV13|TRBJ1-6|-
TGTGCCAGCAGTCGACAGGGGGCACGGGGATCACCCCTCCACTTT
CASSRQGARGSPLHF
>-|TRBV4-1|TRBJ2-4|many
TGCGCCAGCAGCCAACGGACGGAAAAAAACATTCAGTACTTC
CASSQRTEKNIQYF
>-|TRBV11-2|TRBJ1-2|few
TGTGCCAGCAGCTTAGACAGGCTGGGAGGCTACACCTTC
CASSLDRLGGYTF
>-|TRBV2|TRBJ1-4|-
TGTGCCAGCGCCAAGGGCGGAAATGAAAAACTGTTTTTT
CASAKGGNEKLFF
>-|TRBV7-2|TRBJ2-1|-
TGTGCCAGCCTCCTAGGGGGGCTAGCGGCCTACAATGAGCAGTTCTTC
CASLLGGLAAYNEQFF
>-|TRBV6-8|TRBJ2-7|-
TGTGCCAGCAGTTACAGGGGTCGGTACGAGCAGTACTTC
CASSYRGRYEQYF